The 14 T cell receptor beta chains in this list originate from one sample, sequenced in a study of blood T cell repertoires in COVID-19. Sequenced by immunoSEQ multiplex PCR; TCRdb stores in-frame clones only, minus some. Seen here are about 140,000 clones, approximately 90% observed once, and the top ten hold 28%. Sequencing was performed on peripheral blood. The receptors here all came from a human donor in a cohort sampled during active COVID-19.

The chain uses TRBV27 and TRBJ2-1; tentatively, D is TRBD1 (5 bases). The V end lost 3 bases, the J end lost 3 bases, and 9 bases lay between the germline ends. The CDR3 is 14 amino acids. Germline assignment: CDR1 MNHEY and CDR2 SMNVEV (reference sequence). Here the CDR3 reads CASSLFTGYNEQFF. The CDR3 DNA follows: TGTGCCAGCAGTTTGTTCACAGGCTACAATGAGCAGTTCTTC.

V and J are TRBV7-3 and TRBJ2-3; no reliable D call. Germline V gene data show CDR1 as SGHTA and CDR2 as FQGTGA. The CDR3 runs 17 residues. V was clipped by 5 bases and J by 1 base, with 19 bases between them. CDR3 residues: CASSRPDTFCGTDTQYF. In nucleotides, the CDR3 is TGTGCCAGCAGCCGGCCCGACACATTCTGTGGCACAGATACGCAGTATTTT.

In nucleotides, the CDR3 is TGTGCCAGCAGCCAAGGGCGGGGGTCGGAGACCCAGTACTTC. It encodes CASSQGRGSETQYF. The J gene is TRBJ2-5, the V gene TRBV4-2, with TRBD2 identical over 7 bases. Germline CDR1 is LGHNA and CDR2 is YNFKEQ. The CDR3 extends over 14 amino acids. V dropped 1 base and J dropped 5; count of bases not matched to a gene: 4.

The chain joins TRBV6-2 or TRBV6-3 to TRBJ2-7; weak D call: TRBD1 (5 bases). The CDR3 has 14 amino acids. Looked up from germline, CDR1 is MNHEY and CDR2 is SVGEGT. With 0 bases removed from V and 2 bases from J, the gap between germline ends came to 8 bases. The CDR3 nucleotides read TGTGCCAGCAGTTACTCTCCAGGGACCTACGAGCAGTACTTC. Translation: CASSYSPGTYEQYF.

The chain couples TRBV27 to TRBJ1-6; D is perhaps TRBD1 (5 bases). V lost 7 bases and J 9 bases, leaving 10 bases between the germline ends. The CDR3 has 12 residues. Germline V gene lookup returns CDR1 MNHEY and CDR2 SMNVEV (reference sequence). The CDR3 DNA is TGTGCCAGCAAGACAACAGGTTCACCCCTCCACTTT. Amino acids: CASKTTGSPLHF.

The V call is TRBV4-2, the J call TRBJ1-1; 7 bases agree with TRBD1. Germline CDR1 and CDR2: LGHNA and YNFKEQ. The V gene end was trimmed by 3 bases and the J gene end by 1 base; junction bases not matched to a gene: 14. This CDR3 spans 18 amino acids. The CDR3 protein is CASSQAPGQATWNTEAFF. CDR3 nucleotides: TGTGCCAGCAGCCAGGCCCCCGGACAGGCAACCTGGAACACTGAAGCTTTCTTT.

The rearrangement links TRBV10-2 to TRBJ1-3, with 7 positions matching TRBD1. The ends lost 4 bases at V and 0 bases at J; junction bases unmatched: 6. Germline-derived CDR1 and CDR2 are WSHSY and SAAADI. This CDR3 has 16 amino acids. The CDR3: CASSGTGQASGNTIYF. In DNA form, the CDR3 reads TGCGCCAGCAGTGGGACCGGACAGGCCTCTGGAAACACCATATATTTT.

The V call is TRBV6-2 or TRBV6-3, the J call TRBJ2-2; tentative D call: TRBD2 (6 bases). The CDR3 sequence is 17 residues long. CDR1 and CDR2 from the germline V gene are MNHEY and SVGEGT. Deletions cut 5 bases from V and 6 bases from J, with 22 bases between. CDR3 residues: CASSDYGGWSSAGELFF. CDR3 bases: TGTGCCAGCAGTGACTACGGGGGTTGGAGCTCAGCCGGGGAGCTGTTTTTT.

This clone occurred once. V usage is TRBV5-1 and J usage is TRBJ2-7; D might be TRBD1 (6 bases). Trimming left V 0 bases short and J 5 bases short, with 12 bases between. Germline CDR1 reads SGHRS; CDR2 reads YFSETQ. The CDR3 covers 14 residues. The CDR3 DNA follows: TGCGCCAGCAGCTTGGGGGGACAACGCCACGAGCAGTACTTC. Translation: CASSLGGQRHEQYF.

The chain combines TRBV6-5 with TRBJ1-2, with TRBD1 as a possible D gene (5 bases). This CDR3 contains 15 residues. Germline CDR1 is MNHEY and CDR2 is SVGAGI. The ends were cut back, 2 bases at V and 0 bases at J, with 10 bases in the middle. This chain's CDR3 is CASSYSRAANYGYTF. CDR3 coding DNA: TGTGCCAGCAGTTACAGCAGGGCTGCTAACTATGGCTACACCTTC.

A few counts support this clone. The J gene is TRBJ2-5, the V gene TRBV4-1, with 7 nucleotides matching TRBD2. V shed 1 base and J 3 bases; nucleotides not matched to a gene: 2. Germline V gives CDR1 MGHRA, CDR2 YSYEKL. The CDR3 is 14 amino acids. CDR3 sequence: CASSQASGEETQYF. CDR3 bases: TGCGCCAGCAGCCAAGCGAGCGGGGAAGAGACCCAGTACTTC.

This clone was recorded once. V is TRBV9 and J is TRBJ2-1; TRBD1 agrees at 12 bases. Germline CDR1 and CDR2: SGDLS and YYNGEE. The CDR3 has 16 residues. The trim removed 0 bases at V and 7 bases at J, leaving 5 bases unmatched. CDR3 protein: CASSVDKGQGANEQFF. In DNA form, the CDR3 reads TGTGCCAGCAGCGTAGACAAGGGACAGGGGGCGAATGAGCAGTTCTTC.

The CDR3 protein is CASSLRTSGENEQFF. CDR3 DNA sequence: TGCGCCAGCAGCTTACGGACTAGCGGAGAGAATGAGCAGTTCTTC. This chain links TRBV5-1 with TRBJ2-1, with 10 nucleotides matching TRBD2. The trim removed 2 bases at V and 7 bases at J, leaving 6 bases unmatched. Germline V gene sequence: CDR1 SGHRS, CDR2 YFSETQ. The CDR3 is 15 residues long.

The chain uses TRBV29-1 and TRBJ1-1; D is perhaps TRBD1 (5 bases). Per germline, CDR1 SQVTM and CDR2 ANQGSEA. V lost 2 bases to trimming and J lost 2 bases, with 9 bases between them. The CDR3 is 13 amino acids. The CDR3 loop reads CSVENRGNTEAFF. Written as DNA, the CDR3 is TGCAGCGTTGAAAATAGGGGAAACACTGAAGCTTTCTTT. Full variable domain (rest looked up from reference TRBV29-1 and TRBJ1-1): SAVISQKPSRDICQRGTSLTIQCQVDSQVTMMFWYRQQPGQSLTLIATANQGSEATYESGFVIDKFPISRPNLTFSTLTVSNMSPEDSSIYLCSVENRGNTEAFFGQGTRLTVV.